This entry lists 22 T cell receptor beta chains sequenced from one sample in a study of T cells in localized non-small cell lung cancer. Measured with immunoSEQ multiplex PCR; TCRdb has only the in-frame clones, and not every one. The table shows around 50,000 clones, with around 86% occurring only once. Sequenced material: peripheral blood, taken before any cancer treatment. All receptors derive from a female donor aged 60 or older with stage II squamous cell lung carcinoma.

The chain employs TRBV5-1 and TRBJ2-3; D ambiguous. Germline lookup yields CDR1 SGHRS and CDR2 YFSETQ. This CDR3 comprises 14 residues. With 1 base removed from V and 1 base from J, the gap between germline ends came to 7 bases. CDR3: CASSLTVGTDTQYF. The CDR3 DNA reads as TGCGCCAGCAGCTTGACGGTAGGCACAGATACGCAGTATTTT.

This clone was found once. V usage is TRBV9 and J usage is TRBJ2-1; the match to TRBD2 covers 11 bases. The germline V gene encodes CDR1 SGDLS and CDR2 YYNGEE. The CDR3 is 14 amino acids. Unmatched junction bases numbered 2, after V lost 2 bases and J lost 7 bases. CDR3 nucleotide sequence: TGTGCCAGCAGCGTTACTAGCGGGGGAAATGAGCAGTTCTTC. Translated, it gives CASSVTSGGNEQFF. Complete variable domain (other parts from reference TRBV9 and TRBJ2-1): DSGVTQTPKHLITATGQRVTLRCSPRSGDLSVYWYQQSLDQGLQFLIQYYNGEERAKGNILERFSAQQFPDLHSELNLSSLELGDSALYFCASSVTSGGNEQFFGPGTRLTVL.

The chain recombines TRBV7-8 with TRBJ1-1; no reliable D call. The germline CDR1 and CDR2 sequences are SGHVS and FQNEAQ. Trimming pared 2 bases from V and 2 bases from J, leaving 6 bases between. This CDR3 has 13 residues. DNA for the CDR3: TGTGCCAGCAGCTTATCGGCTAACACTGAAGCTTTCTTT. Protein product: CASSLSANTEAFF.

V is TRBV27 and J is TRBJ1-2; tentative D call: TRBD1 (5 bases). Trimming removed 2 bases from V and 1 base from J, with 5 bases in between. Germline assignment: CDR1 MNHEY and CDR2 SMNVEV (reference sequence). The CDR3 length is 13 residues. As DNA, the CDR3 is TGTGCCAGCAGTTTAGGACATAACTATGGCTACACCTTC. Residues: CASSLGHNYGYTF.

The chain carries TRBV29-1 and TRBJ1-2, with D possibly TRBD1 on 5 matching bases. Trimming took 5 bases from V and 6 from J, leaving 10 bases between them. Per the germline V gene, CDR1 is SQVTM and CDR2 is ANQGSEA. The CDR3 is 11 amino acids. CDR3 sequence (DNA): TGCAGCGTTTCAACGGGGGATGGCTACACCTTC. Protein product: CSVSTGDGYTF.

This clone was seen only once. The chain is built from TRBV6-6 and TRBJ1-2; 8 bases are shared with TRBD1. The germline gives CDR1 MNHNY, CDR2 SVGAGI (reference sequence). Germline trimming cut 2 bases from V and 8 bases from J; bases unmatched to any gene: 10. The CDR3 loop spans 15 amino acids. As DNA, the CDR3 is TGTGCCAGCAGTTACGGACAGGGAGCCGAGAGGGGCTACACCTTC. This translates into CASSYGQGAERGYTF.

The chain has TRBV5-6 and TRBJ1-1; D not certain. This CDR3 has 14 amino acids. The V end was cut by 2 bases, the J end by 3 bases, with 11 bases between. Germline V gene data show CDR1 as SGHDT and CDR2 as YYEEEE. CDR3 DNA sequence: TGTGCCAGCAGCTTAGCGGGAGTAGACACTGAAGCTTTCTTT. Protein: CASSLAGVDTEAFF.

This clone is a singleton in its sample. The rearrangement joins TRBV18 to TRBJ1-1; 8 nucleotides agree with TRBD1. V shed 2 bases and J 11 bases; nucleotides not matched to a gene: 7. The CDR3 extends over 13 amino acids. Germline CDR1 reads KGHSH; CDR2 reads LQKENI. The CDR3 spells CASSPDTGGEAFF. The CDR3 bases are TGTGCCAGCTCACCAGACACAGGGGGAGAGGCTTTCTTT.

This clone turned up a few times. The chain recombines TRBV4-1 with TRBJ2-5, with TRBD2 identical over 7 bases. With V trimmed by 8 bases and J by 3 bases, 3 bases remained unmatched. Germline values: CDR1 MGHRA, CDR2 YSYEKL. The CDR3 runs to 12 residues. CDR3 nucleotides: TGCGCCAGCGAGGGAGGGGAAGAGACCCAGTACTTC. Translated: CASEGGEETQYF.

This clone was seen a few times. The J gene is TRBJ2-3, the V gene TRBV9; 7 positions agree with TRBD2. Trimming took 2 bases from V and 2 from J; bases not matched to a gene: 2. CDR3 length equals 14 residues. Germline V CDR1 and CDR2: SGDLS, YYNGEE. The CDR3 region has the DNA TGTGCCAGCAGCGTGCTAGCGGACACAGATACGCAGTATTTT. It encodes CASSVLADTDTQYF. Full variable domain (missing parts from reference TRBV9 and TRBJ2-3): DSGVTQTPKHLITATGQRVTLRCSPRSGDLSVYWYQQSLDQGLQFLIQYYNGEERAKGNILERFSAQQFPDLHSELNLSSLELGDSALYFCASSVLADTDTQYFGPGTRLTVL.

The CDR3 is CASSPLARNQPQHF. CDR3 DNA sequence: TGTGCCAGCTCACCCCTAGCCAGGAATCAGCCCCAGCATTTT. J is TRBJ1-5 and V is TRBV18, with unresolved D. Germline V CDR1 and CDR2: KGHSH, LQKENI. Trimming shortened V by 3 bases and J by 4 bases, and 10 bases separated the two germline ends. The length of the CDR3 is 14 residues.

The rearrangement links TRBV7-3 to TRBJ2-1, with D uncertain. CDR1 is SGHTA and CDR2 is FQGTGA in the germline V gene. Trimming stripped 2 bases from V and 10 bases from J, with 12 bases between. The CDR3 is 13 residues long. CDR3 loop: CASSLPPIREQFF. The CDR3 region has the DNA TGTGCCAGCAGCTTACCCCCCATCCGGGAGCAGTTCTTC.

This sequence joins TRBV19 and TRBJ2-1; 12 bases are a match to TRBD2. Germline V gene data show CDR1 as LNHDA and CDR2 as SQIVND (reference sequence). V gave up 4 bases and J gave up 2 bases; unmatched junction bases: 3. The CDR3 totals 16 residues. This CDR3 is CASSTWTSGAYNEQFF. In DNA, the CDR3 is TGTGCCAGTAGTACCTGGACTAGCGGGGCCTACAATGAGCAGTTCTTC. The full variable domain, in which reference TRBV19 and TRBJ2-1 provide the parts outside the CDR3, is DGGITQSPKYLFRKEGQNVTLSCEQNLNHDAMYWYRQDPGQGLRLIYYSQIVNDFQKGDIAEGYSVSREKKESFPLTVTSAQKNPTAFYLCASSTWTSGAYNEQFFGPGTRLTVL.

The V gene is TRBV9, the J gene TRBJ1-1, with unresolved D. Trimming pared 0 bases from V and 1 base from J, leaving 7 bases between. The CDR3 has 14 amino acids. CDR1 and CDR2 (germline): SGDLS, YYNGEE. The DNA of the CDR3 is TGTGCCAGCAGCGTAGAGGTCTGGAACACTGAAGCTTTCTTT. Protein: CASSVEVWNTEAFF.

V usage is TRBV7-3 and J usage is TRBJ2-4; 8 bases are a match to TRBD1. The germline V gene has CDR1 SGHTA and CDR2 FQGTGA. V lost 5 bases to trimming and J lost 8 bases; unmatched junction nucleotides: 8. The CDR3 is 14 amino acids. CDR3 DNA: TGTGCCAGCAGCACCGGGACAGGTAGCGACATTCAGTACTTC. Translating it yields CASSTGTGSDIQYF.

This sequence joins TRBV10-1 and TRBJ2-3, with 11 bases identical to TRBD1. Germline V gene data show CDR1 as WNHNN and CDR2 as SYGVQD (reference sequence). The CDR3 covers 16 residues. With V trimmed by 2 bases and J by 5 bases, 6 bases remained unmatched. The CDR3 region is CASSEPGGTGGDTQYF. DNA for the CDR3: TGCGCCAGCAGTGAGCCTGGAGGGACAGGGGGAGATACGCAGTATTTT.

This clone was seen a single time. This chain connects TRBV7-3 to TRBJ1-3, with D possibly matching TRBD1 (5 bases). The CDR3 length is 15 residues. V was trimmed by 4 bases and J by 7 bases, leaving 17 bases between them. CDR1 SGHTA and CDR2 FQGTGA come from the germline V gene. CDR3 bases: TGTGCCAGCAGCTCCGAGGGGCCCAAGGGGAACACCATATATTTT. It encodes CASSSEGPKGNTIYF.

The gene calls are TRBV19 and TRBJ1-1; 7 nucleotides line up with TRBD1. V shed 7 bases and J 7 bases; nucleotides not matched to a gene: 9. Germline V gene sequence: CDR1 LNHDA, CDR2 SQIVND (reference sequence). The CDR3 sequence is 13 residues long. The CDR3 sequence is CASTMTGMGEAFF. The CDR3 DNA is TGTGCCAGTACTATGACAGGGATGGGTGAAGCTTTCTTT.

The genes are TRBV12-5 and TRBJ2-1; D not resolved. This CDR3 has 15 residues. The ends were cut back, 5 bases at V and 7 bases at J, with 18 bases in the middle. Germline V gives CDR1 LGHNT, CDR2 FRNRAP. The chain's CDR3 is CASGPVGESRNEQFF. In nucleotides, the CDR3 is TGTGCTAGTGGTCCGGTTGGGGAAAGCAGGAATGAGCAGTTCTTC.

The rearrangement joins TRBV9 to TRBJ2-5; D is undetermined. Trimming cost V 0 bases and J 5 bases, with 8 bases left between them. The CDR3 contains 13 residues. Germline V gives CDR1 SGDLS, CDR2 YYNGEE. CDR3 region: CASSVAPLETQYF. The DNA for the CDR3 is TGTGCCAGCAGCGTAGCCCCGCTCGAGACCCAGTACTTC.

V usage is TRBV13 and J usage is TRBJ2-7, with D tentatively TRBD2 (5 bases). Germline assignment: CDR1 PRHDT and CDR2 FYEKMQ (reference sequence). The CDR3 sequence is 17 residues long. V lost 5 bases and J 4 bases, leaving 24 bases between the germline ends. This CDR3 is CASSQSARGLKHYEQYF. The CDR3 coding sequence is TGTGCCAGCAGCCAGTCAGCCCGCGGGCTCAAACATTACGAGCAGTACTTC.

The chain recombines TRBV11-2 with TRBJ2-1, with D perhaps TRBD1 or TRBD2 (5 bases each). Germline V CDR1 and CDR2: SGHAT, FQNNGV. This CDR3 has 15 residues. V lost 4 bases and J lost 1, with 11 bases in between. CDR3 nucleotide sequence: TGTGCCAGCAGCTCGACCGGGACGTCCTACAATGAGCAGTTCTTC. Protein product: CASSSTGTSYNEQFF.